The sequence of this T cell receptor (beta chain) was determined in a study of T cells after yellow fever vaccination. Study conclusions and caveats: It was the secondary response that reached its peak faster, day 5 versus 15, but it was weaker.

By 5'RACE template switching, TCR cDNA was produced, with a universal primer site and UMIs added in the process. TCRdb re-analysed the 5' RACE reads in MiXCR, keeping a single row per CDR3 protein. Here the sample spans 120,000 to 150,000 distinct CDR3 sequences, 7.7% being singletons. This clonotype has a count of ten or more. Its antigen remains unidentified. Germline V gene data show CDR1 as SGHDT and CDR2 as YYEEEE. This CDR3 is built from 14 residues. Trimming removed 4 bases at V and 3 bases at J, with 11 bases between. The V call is TRBV5-6, the J call TRBJ2-1, with D perhaps matching TRBD1 or TRBD2 (5 bases each). This receptor was taken from a man under 40 who received the YFV17D yellow fever vaccine. The starting material was CD4+ T cells sorted from PBMCs, obtained 5 days after the yellow fever booster vaccination. The CDR3 region has the DNA TGTGCCAGCAGCCCGGTGGGGGACTACAATGAGCAGTTCTTC. Its translation is CASSPVGDYNEQFF.